A single sample gave rise to the 21 T cell receptor beta chains below, sequenced in a study of T cell responses to AZD1222 COVID-19 vaccine. Measured with immunoSEQ multiplex PCR; TCRdb has only the in-frame clones, and not every one. The data contain 85,000 to 130,000 clones, roughly 87% of them singletons. This material consisted of peripheral blood, taken 28 days after the second AZD1222 dose. These receptors were taken from an adult who received the AZD1222 COVID-19 vaccine.

This sequence joins TRBV6-1 and TRBJ2-1; D not certain. CDR3 length: 12 residues. Trimming stripped 2 bases from V and 5 bases from J, with 4 bases between. The germline CDR1 and CDR2 sequences are MNHNS and SASEGT. The CDR3: CASSEWDNEQFF. DNA of the CDR3: TGTGCCAGCAGTGAATGGGACAATGAGCAGTTCTTC.

This CDR3 is CASSQDQDIRTDTQYF. The DNA of the CDR3 is TGCGCCAGCAGCCAAGATCAAGATATTCGCACAGATACGCAGTATTTT. The rearrangement links TRBV4-1 to TRBJ2-3; D uncertain. The germline V gene has CDR1 MGHRA and CDR2 YSYEKL. The CDR3 is 16 amino acids. With 0 bases removed from V and 1 base from J, the gap between germline ends came to 11 bases.

This chain joins TRBV6-2 or TRBV6-3 and TRBJ1-2; no firm D call. The CDR3 has 12 residues. The germline CDR1 and CDR2 sequences are MNHEY and SVGEGT. V was cut by 5 bases and J by 3 bases, with 7 bases left in between. The CDR3 DNA follows: TGTGCCAGCAGTCGGCAGGACTATGGCTACACCTTC. Protein product: CASSRQDYGYTF.

CDR3 protein: CASSQAAEAANEQFF. CDR3 DNA sequence: TGCGCCAGCAGCCAAGCCGCAGAGGCCGCTAATGAGCAGTTCTTC. The chain joins TRBV4-3 to TRBJ2-1; no firm D call. The CDR3 has 15 amino acids. In germline, CDR1 is LGHNA, CDR2 YSLEER. Trimming removed 1 base at V and 7 bases at J, with 14 bases between.

The chain couples TRBV21-1 to TRBJ2-3; TRBD1, the D gene given by the table, was not confirmed from the DNA. TRBV21-1 has pseudogene status. This CDR3 is 12 amino acids long. The CDR3 DNA is TGTGCCAGCAGCAAGCCGGGACAGGGAGCGTATTTT. It yields the protein CASSKPGQGAYF.

The chain combines TRBV5-5 with TRBJ1-2; no firm D call. The ends were cut back, 0 bases at V and 4 bases at J, with 7 bases in the middle. The germline V gene encodes CDR1 SGHKS and CDR2 YYEKEE (reference sequence). This CDR3 is built from 13 residues. The CDR3 DNA reads as TGTGCCAGCAGCTTGGGTCAGATCTATGGCTACACCTTC. This codes for CASSLGQIYGYTF. The whole variable domain, remainder taken from reference TRBV5-5 and TRBJ1-2, is DAGVTQSPTHLIKTRGQQVTLRCSPISGHKSVSWYQQVLGQGPQFIFQYYEKEERGRGNFPDRFSARQFPNYSSELNVNALLLGDSALYLCASSLGQIYGYTFGSGTRLTVV.

This clone was recorded once. The chain recombines TRBV15 with TRBJ2-3; D is perhaps TRBD2 (6 bases). This CDR3 contains 16 residues. In germline, CDR1 is LNHNV, CDR2 YYDKDF (reference sequence). Trimming removed 0 bases at V and 4 bases at J, with 14 bases between. CDR3 amino acids: CATSRDLGGLADTQYF. CDR3 nucleotide sequence: TGTGCCACCAGCAGAGATTTGGGGGGACTTGCAGATACGCAGTATTTT.

V and J are TRBV29-1 and TRBJ1-6; 7 bases fit TRBD1. This CDR3 spans 16 amino acids. Germline V gene lookup returns CDR1 SQVTM and CDR2 ANQGSEA. V lost 3 bases, J lost 7 bases, and 12 bases stayed unmatched. The chain's CDR3 is CSVEDRPSVRNSPLHF. Written as DNA, the CDR3 is TGCAGCGTTGAGGACAGGCCATCGGTCCGGAATTCACCCCTCCACTTT.

The table lists this clone with a few counts. This chain uses TRBV14 with TRBJ2-7, with TRBD1 identical over 8 bases. Germline V gene data show CDR1 as SGHDN and CDR2 as FVKESK. After removal of 4 bases from V and 3 bases from J, the junction contained 11 bases not matched to a gene. CDR3 length: 16 residues. The CDR3 DNA is TGTGCCAGCAGCCCCGGGGACAGGATGTATTTCTACGAGCAGTACTTC. It encodes CASSPGDRMYFYEQYF.

This rearrangement joins TRBV5-6 to TRBJ2-1; D tentatively fits TRBD1 or TRBD2 (5 bases each). The germline CDR1 and CDR2 sequences are SGHDT and YYEEEE. CDR3 length: 11 residues. Trimming pared 9 bases from V and 10 bases from J, leaving 14 bases between. CDR3 nucleotide sequence: TGTGCCACCAGAGGGGTTGGAGAGCAGTTCTTC. Protein: CATRGVGEQFF.

The chain uses TRBV7-2 and TRBJ2-5, with D possibly matching TRBD2 (6 bases). In germline, CDR1 is SGHTA, CDR2 FQGNSA. Trimming took off 1 base at V and 4 bases at J, with 10 bases between the two ends. The CDR3 contains 14 residues. CDR3 amino acids: CASSLGGRRETQYF. The DNA of the CDR3 is TGTGCCAGCAGCTTAGGGGGGAGGAGAGAGACCCAGTACTTC. Together with reference TRBV7-2 and TRBJ2-5, the CDR3 gives the full variable domain: GAGVSQSPSNKVTEKGKDVELRCDPISGHTALYWYRQSLGQGLEFLIYFQGNSAPDKSGLPSDRFSAERTGGSVSTLTIQRTQQEDSAVYLCASSLGGRRETQYFGPGTRLLVL.

This chain links TRBV6-5 with TRBJ2-1; maybe TRBD2 (7 bases). V was cut by 4 bases and J by 12 bases, with 19 bases left in between. This CDR3 contains 14 residues. Germline V gene lookup returns CDR1 MNHEY and CDR2 SVGAGI. The DNA of the CDR3 is TGTGCCAGCAGTTTTACCGGGGGGCCTCCGATGCAGTTCTTC. This codes for CASSFTGGPPMQFF.

The chain has TRBV7-3 and TRBJ1-1; perhaps TRBD1 as D (6 bases). Per the germline V gene, CDR1 is SGHTA and CDR2 is FQGTGA. V lost 2 bases to trimming and J lost 0 bases, with 7 bases between them. The CDR3 length is 14 residues. CDR3 region: CASSLRGLNTEAFF. In DNA form, the CDR3 reads TGTGCCAGCAGCTTACGGGGGCTGAACACTGAAGCTTTCTTT.

This rearrangement joins TRBV6-5 to TRBJ2-5; TRBD2 matches 14 bases. After removal of 0 bases from V and 9 bases from J, the junction contained 6 bases not matched to a gene. Germline-derived CDR1 and CDR2 are MNHEY and SVGAGI. There are 16 residues in the CDR3. The CDR3 loop reads CASSYSGLAGGMSQYF. The DNA of the CDR3 is TGTGCCAGCAGTTACTCTGGACTAGCGGGGGGCATGTCCCAGTACTTC.

CDR3 loop: CASSGTETYQPQHF. DNA for the CDR3: TGTGCCAGCAGCGGGACGGAAACCTATCAGCCCCAGCATTTT. The chain has TRBV9 and TRBJ1-5; D is uncertain. Trimming took 3 bases from V and 5 from J, leaving 12 bases between them. Germline V lookup: CDR1 SGDLS, CDR2 YYNGEE. This CDR3 has 14 amino acids. The complete variable domain, with remaining parts taken from reference TRBV9 and TRBJ1-5, reads DSGVTQTPKHLITATGQRVTLRCSPRSGDLSVYWYQQSLDQGLQFLIQYYNGEERAKGNILERFSAQQFPDLHSELNLSSLELGDSALYFCASSGTETYQPQHFGDGTRLSIL.

This chain links TRBV19 with TRBJ2-1; 8 nucleotides line up with TRBD2. Germline values: CDR1 LNHDA, CDR2 SQIVND (reference sequence). This CDR3 region has 17 residues. J lost 0 bases, V lost 3 bases, and 7 bases had no gene match. CDR3 sequence reads: CASSISHAGGSYNEQFF. In DNA, the CDR3 is TGTGCCAGTAGTATTTCTCACGCGGGGGGCTCCTACAATGAGCAGTTCTTC.

This sequence joins TRBV19 and TRBJ2-3; D is possibly TRBD1 (6 bases). V lost 5 bases and J lost 4, with 16 bases in between. Per the germline V gene, CDR1 is LNHDA and CDR2 is SQIVND (reference sequence). The CDR3 loop spans 15 amino acids. The CDR3 coding sequence is TGTGCCAGTAGTCGAGGCCGGGACAATGCAGATACGCAGTATTTT. This encodes CASSRGRDNADTQYF.

CDR3 bases: TGTGCCAGCAGCTTAGGGGCTAGCACCCAAGATACGCAGTATTTT. Translated, it gives CASSLGASTQDTQYF. The chain uses TRBV7-2 and TRBJ2-3; TRBD2 might be the D (5 bases). The CDR3 spans 15 residues. CDR1 SGHTA and CDR2 FQGNSA come from the germline V gene. Trimming removed 1 base from V and 5 bases from J, with 13 bases in between.

The J gene is TRBJ1-1, the V gene TRBV27; possibly TRBD1 for D (5 bases). Germline V CDR1 and CDR2: MNHEY, SMNVEV (reference sequence). V was pared by 5 bases and J by 4 bases, with 14 bases between. CDR3 length equals 14 residues. The CDR3 coding sequence is TGTGCCAGCAGTCCGGGGGATAAGCGCACTGAAGCTTTCTTT. This sequence encodes CASSPGDKRTEAFF.

This clone is deemed medium-sized (0.01 to 0.1%). V gene TRBV6-2 or TRBV6-3 combines with J gene TRBJ2-1, with a possible D match to TRBD2 (6 bases). Germline V gene sequence: CDR1 MNHEY, CDR2 SVGEGT. The V end was cut by 6 bases, the J end by 6 bases, with 15 bases between. CDR3 size: 14 residues. The CDR3 DNA is TGTGCCAGCAGCTTTGGGGAGGATAGCAATGAGCAGTTCTTC. Its translation is CASSFGEDSNEQFF.

V and J are TRBV25-1 and TRBJ2-7; a possible D gene is TRBD2 (6 bases). The length of the CDR3 is 15 residues. The ends were cut back, 1 base at V and 7 bases at J, with 17 bases in the middle. Germline V gene sequence: CDR1 MGHDK, CDR2 SYGVNS. The CDR3 DNA sequence: TGTGCCAGCAGTGAATTCGGAGGGGCGATTCGGGAGCAGTACTTC. Translating gives CASSEFGGAIREQYF.